This T cell receptor beta chain was obtained from a study of CD8 T cells in Susac syndrome. A remark on this clonotype: Its specificity is unknown.

Study results and limitations: The study recognized that the number of individuals in its TCR sequencing and HLA analysis was relatively small.

An amount of RNA that ranged from roughly 0.5 to 1 ug was reverse transcribed with random hexamers. The method of amplification for TCR beta CDR3 was immunoSEQ multiplex PCR, covering 54 Vbeta and 13 Jbeta. Each CDR3 protein is one row after TCRdb ran MiXCR on the immunoSEQ multiplex PCR reads. The data contain fewer than 200,000 distinct CDR3 sequences, over 85% of them seen just once; the ten biggest clones take up 0.1%. Germline assignment: CDR1 KGHSH and CDR2 LQKENI. CDR3 length: 15 amino acids. V lost 7 bases to trimming and J lost 2 bases; unmatched junction nucleotides: 7. Both CD4+ and CD8+ T cells were negatively isolated, and TEMRA cells underwent FACS enrichment.

This sequence was found in a human donor in good health. Sequences were obtained from CD4+ T cells from PBMCs. The chain has TRBV18 and TRBJ2-5; TRBD2 agrees at 10 bases. The CDR3 sequence: CASFEGLAAQETQYF. The CDR3, as DNA: TGTGCCAGCTTCGAAGGACTAGCGGCACAAGAGACCCAGTACTTC.